The sequence of this T cell receptor (beta chain) was determined in a study of shared clonotypes between healthy human individuals. The CDR3 runs to 13 residues. Germline V gene sequence: CDR1 SQVTM, CDR2 ANQGSEA. V shed 2 bases, J shed 5 bases, and the junction held 2 bases outside the gene matches. Generated by immunoSEQ multiplex PCR, the TCRdb table keeps only in-frame clones and is missing some. The sample shows around 500,000 clones, 81% of them seen only once. The sequenced sample was PBMCs. The J gene is TRBJ2-1, the V gene TRBV29-1; TRBD2 agrees at 8 bases. The TCR sequence derives from a woman aged 40 to 49 in good health. Some clones in this sample may be carry-over from other donors' samples. The CDR3 region has the DNA TGCAGCGTTGAACTAGCGGGCCACAATGAGCAGTTCTTC. It encodes CSVELAGHNEQFF.